This is a list of T cell receptor beta chains from one sample in a study of T-cell reconstitution after alpha-beta-depleted transplantation in children. Each CDR3 protein gets one entry after TCRdb re-called the PCR reads with MiXCR. Altogether approximately 220,000 distinct CDR3 sequences are present, 17% being singletons, with the ten largest covering about 41%. The sequenced sample was PBMCs, mostly from graft donor cells, obtained 360 days after TCRalphabeta/CD19-depleted stem cell transplant. These TCRs come from a male patient under 10 years old who had a stem cell transplant for acute lymphoblastic leukemia, so the T cells may come from the graft donor. CDR3s include the opening cysteine and the closing phenylalanine or tryptophan. D genes are given only for firm matches. The size field is filled for only some rows; it gives once, few, many or a size class.

TRBJ2-7,many,TRBV12-3/TRBV12-4,TRBD2,CASSLAVSGPYEQYF,TGTGCCAGCAGTTTAGCGGTTAGCGGGCCCTACGAGCAGTACTTC
TRBJ1-1,few,TRBV6-2/TRBV6-3,.,CASRDDRATEAFF,TGTGCCAGCAGAGACGACAGAGCCACTGAAGCTTTCTTT
TRBJ2-7,many,TRBV5-1,TRBD1,CASSDGQGEYF,TGCGCCAGCAGCGACGGACAGGGCGAGTACTTC
TRBJ2-2,.,TRBV20-1,.,CSAILQGGELFF,TGCAGTGCTATCTTACAGGGTGGGGAGCTGTTTTTT
TRBJ1-6,.,TRBV7-2,TRBD1,CASSSRTGNGSPLHF,TGTGCCAGCAGCTCTAGGACAGGGAACGGCTCACCCCTCCACTTT
TRBJ2-7,many,TRBV12-3/TRBV12-4,.,CASSLISYEQYF,TGTGCCAGCAGTTTGATAAGCTACGAGCAGTACTTC
TRBJ1-5,.,TRBV4-3,.,CASSQETGTNNQPQHF,TGCGCCAGCAGCCAAGAAACCGGGACTAACAATCAGCCCCAGCATTTT
TRBJ2-3,.,TRBV15,.,CATSRATSSGDTQYF,TGTGCCACCAGCAGAGCCACAAGCTCAGGAGATACGCAGTATTTT
TRBJ2-1,few,TRBV4-3,.,CASSQDRPVAYHHEQFF,TGCGCCAGCAGCCAAGATCGGCCTGTCGCATATCACCATGAGCAGTTCTTC
TRBJ2-2,.,TRBV30,.,CARRSRGRGTGELFF,TGTGCCCGGCGTTCGCGGGGTCGAGGCACCGGGGAGCTGTTTTTT
TRBJ2-2,.,TRBV5-1,.,CASSFGAGRNTGELFF,TGCGCCAGCAGCTTTGGTGCGGGAAGGAACACCGGGGAGCTGTTTTTT
TRBJ2-1,.,TRBV2,.,CASSRGTASYNEQFF,TGTGCCAGCAGCCGCGGGACAGCTTCCTACAATGAGCAGTTCTTC
TRBJ1-6,few,TRBV6-1,.,CASRGRQDNSPLHF,TGTGCCAGCAGGGGACGACAGGATAATTCACCCCTCCACTTT
TRBJ2-1,.,TRBV11-2,TRBD2,CASSPMGGSGSSYNEQFF,TGTGCCAGCAGCCCAATGGGAGGGAGCGGCAGCTCCTACAATGAGCAGTTCTTC
TRBJ2-5,.,TRBV30,TRBD1,CAWSGQGTETQYF,TGTGCCTGGAGTGGACAGGGCACAGAGACCCAGTACTTC
TRBJ1-2,many,TRBV6-1,.,CASSASGNYGYTF,TGTGCCAGCAGTGCGTCGGGCAACTATGGCTACACCTTC
TRBJ1-1,.,TRBV12-3/TRBV12-4,.,CASSVTVNTEAFF,TGTGCCAGCAGTGTGACAGTGAACACTGAAGCTTTCTTT
TRBJ2-1,.,TRBV10-3,TRBD2,CAIRDHPLAGENEQFF,TGTGCCATCAGAGACCATCCTTTAGCGGGAGAGAATGAGCAGTTCTTC
TRBJ2-3,few,TRBV10-2,.,CASSEYGRGLQYF,TGCGCCAGCAGTGAGTATGGCAGGGGCCTTCAGTATTTT
TRBJ2-7,once,TRBV27,.,CASSGRIPYEQYF,TGTGCCAGCAGTGGACGCATACCCTACGAGCAGTACTTC
TRBJ2-7,few,TRBV6-2/TRBV6-3,TRBD2,CASSYDRGGSSYEQYF,TGTGCCAGCAGTTACGATCGCGGGGGGAGCTCCTACGAGCAGTACTTC
TRBJ2-5,few,TRBV10-3,.,CAISEVSQRETQYF,TGTGCCATCAGTGAAGTTTCCCAAAGGGAGACCCAGTACTTC
TRBJ1-4,few,TRBV27,TRBD1,CASSWEQGNGEKLFF,TGTGCCAGCAGTTGGGAACAGGGGAACGGGGAAAAACTGTTTTTT
TRBJ2-6,few,TRBV24-1,.,CATSDPSKTSSRADVLTF,TGTGCCACCAGTGATCCTTCCAAGACAAGTTCCCGTGCCGACGTCCTGACTTTC
TRBJ2-7,many,TRBV5-1,.,CASSYERHISYEQYF,TGCGCCAGCAGCTACGAACGACACATCTCCTACGAGCAGTACTTC